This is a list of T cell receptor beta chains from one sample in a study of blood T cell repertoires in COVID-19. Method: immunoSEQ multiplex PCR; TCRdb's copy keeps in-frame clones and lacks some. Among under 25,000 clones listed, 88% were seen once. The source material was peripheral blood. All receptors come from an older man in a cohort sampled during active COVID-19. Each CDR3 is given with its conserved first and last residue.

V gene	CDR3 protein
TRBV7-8	CASRSSGTGGFEQYF
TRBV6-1	CASSEGHRGNQPQHF
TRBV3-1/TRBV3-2	CASSLTWGVGNQPQHF
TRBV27	CASSLRGLVLDTQYF
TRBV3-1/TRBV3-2	CASVAGGSTDTQYF
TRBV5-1	CASSFFSGSRSYNEQFF
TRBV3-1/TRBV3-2	CASSQGGGGREQYF
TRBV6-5	CASRTGGETQYF
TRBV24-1	CATSDDRGHQPQHF
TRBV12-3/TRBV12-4	CASSLYRVSYTF
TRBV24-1	CASTVGGNTGELFF
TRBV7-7	CASSPKSPGQNTGELFF
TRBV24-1	CATSVGGRARETQYF
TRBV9	CASSVGAGGHTDTQYF
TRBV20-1	CSASLTDTEAFF
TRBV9	CASSGIQGEGGYTF
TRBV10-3	CATSKTGSFKDTQYF
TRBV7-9	CASSPGLAGSGELFF
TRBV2	CASIMRQQNTEAFF
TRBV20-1	CSASWDRERNQPQHF
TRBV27	CASSLNWLAGPREQYF
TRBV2	CASSPGTSGRRSDTQYF
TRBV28	CASSPPRGWDNSPLHF
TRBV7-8	CASSHSLIGNQPQHF
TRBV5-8	CANPTSRFIRTDTQYF
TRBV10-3	CAISELGQGTYEQYF
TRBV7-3	CASSSGTGLMHF
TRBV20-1	CSAQRLDEQYF
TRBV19	CASSSTGAPGYTF
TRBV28	CASSSYPGQNTGELFF
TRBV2	CASKMDSNNEQFF
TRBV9	CASSGAGLNAGELFF
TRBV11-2	CASSLRLKATNEKLFF
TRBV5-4	CASRRGQGDPYNSPLHF
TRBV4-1	CASSQGGANTGELFF